A single sample gave rise to the 22 T cell receptor beta chains below, sequenced in a study of OX40 agonist ivuxolimab in advanced cancers. Only in-frame clones appear in the TCRdb table, and some are missing; sequencing was by immunoSEQ multiplex PCR. The data show tens of thousands of clones, roughly 90% seen once. The material sequenced was CD4+ or CD8+ T cells sorted from blood, taken in a trial of the OX40 agonist ivuxolimab. The source is an adult with an advanced solid tumor such as melanoma, head and neck, liver or kidney cancer.

This clone was picked up a small number of times. The chain joins TRBV7-6 to TRBJ2-7; possibly TRBD1 for D (6 bases). V lost 2 bases and J lost 6, with 11 bases in between. The CDR3 spans 13 residues. Per the germline V gene, CDR1 is SGHVS and CDR2 is FNYEAQ. CDR3 in amino acids: CASSLQGYSEQYF. In DNA, the CDR3 is TGTGCCAGCAGCTTACAGGGGTATAGCGAGCAGTACTTC. Filled out from reference TRBV7-6 and TRBJ2-7, the complete variable domain reads GAGVSQSPRYKVTKRGQDVALRCDPISGHVSLYWYRQALGQGPEFLTYFNYEAQQDKSGLPNDRFSAERPEGSISTLTIQRTEQRDSAMYRCASSLQGYSEQYFGPGTRLTVT.

The chain couples TRBV6-1 to TRBJ2-7, with 9 bases lining up with TRBD1. This CDR3 has 14 residues. Germline loops: CDR1 MNHNS, CDR2 SASEGT. Trimming removed 6 bases from V and 1 base from J; junction bases left unmatched: 4. CDR3 nucleotide sequence: TGTGCCAGCAGCCTGGACAGGGGATCCTACGAGCAGTACTTC. Amino acid sequence: CASSLDRGSYEQYF.

V is TRBV19 and J is TRBJ2-7; 13 positions agree with TRBD2. CDR1 LNHDA and CDR2 SQIVND come from the germline V gene (reference sequence). The V and J ends lost 10 bases and 5 bases, in that order; junction bases with no gene match: 8. The CDR3 totals 14 residues. CDR3 protein: CATAAGTSGNEQYF. The CDR3 coding sequence is TGTGCCACCGCTGCCGGGACTAGCGGGAACGAGCAGTACTTC.

V gene TRBV4-1 combines with J gene TRBJ1-4, with D possibly matching TRBD1 (5 bases). The V end lost 1 base, the J end lost 4 bases, and 10 bases lay between the germline ends. The CDR3 has 15 residues. The germline gives CDR1 MGHRA, CDR2 YSYEKL. The CDR3 DNA is TGCGCCAGCAGCCAAGCAGGGTCTGGTAATGAAAAACTGTTTTTT. Residues: CASSQAGSGNEKLFF.

This chain links TRBV6-4 with TRBJ2-1; 16 nucleotides align to TRBD2. Germline V CDR1 and CDR2: MRHNA, SNTAGT. This CDR3 contains 18 residues. V dropped 4 bases and J dropped 4; count of bases not matched to a gene: 7. In nucleotides, the CDR3 is TGTGCCAGCAGTGCCAAGGGACTAGCGGGAGGGCAGTACAATGAGCAGTTCTTC. It specifies CASSAKGLAGGQYNEQFF.

The chain has TRBV4-1 and TRBJ2-7; a weak D match, TRBD1 (5 bases). Germline lookup yields CDR1 MGHRA and CDR2 YSYEKL. V was cut by 0 bases and J by 2 bases, with 11 bases left in between. The CDR3 covers 15 residues. The CDR3 region is CASSQDRVFPYEQYF. CDR3 bases: TGCGCCAGCAGCCAAGACAGGGTATTTCCCTACGAGCAGTACTTC.

The chain combines TRBV7-9 with TRBJ2-7; the match to TRBD1 covers 7 bases. This CDR3 comprises 15 residues. Per the germline V gene, CDR1 is SEHNR and CDR2 is FQNEAQ (reference sequence). The ends lost 4 bases at V and 3 bases at J; junction bases unmatched: 9. The CDR3 reads CASSSSATGFYEQYF. The CDR3 nucleotides read TGTGCCAGCAGCTCATCGGCGACAGGGTTCTACGAGCAGTACTTC.

The gene calls are TRBV27 and TRBJ2-3; D is possibly TRBD1 or TRBD2 (5 bases each). CDR3 length equals 14 residues. CDR1 and CDR2 (germline): MNHEY, SMNVEV (reference sequence). V lost 6 bases and J lost 8, with 18 bases in between. CDR3 amino acids: CASRARALEGTQYF. In DNA form, the CDR3 reads TGTGCCAGCAGGGCCAGGGCCCTTGAGGGTACGCAGTATTTT.

The chain links TRBV2 to TRBJ2-2, with 9 bases matching TRBD2. Germline CDR1 reads SNHLY; CDR2 reads FYNNEI. This CDR3 is built from 19 residues. Trimming removed 4 bases from V and 7 bases from J; junction bases left unmatched: 19. In nucleotides, the CDR3 is TGTGCCAGCAGTGCTCTTCGAAGGGTTAGCGGGAGCTATAGCGGGGAGCTGTTTTTT. This sequence encodes CASSALRRVSGSYSGELFF.

The gene calls are TRBV9 and TRBJ2-1; 13 nucleotides line up with TRBD2. Trimming at V came to 2 bases and at J to 7 bases, leaving 3 bases not matched to a gene. The length of the CDR3 is 15 residues. CDR1 is SGDLS and CDR2 is YYNGEE in the germline V gene. CDR3 sequence reads: CASSVTSGRKNEQFF. The CDR3 DNA follows: TGTGCCAGCAGCGTGACTAGCGGGAGGAAGAATGAGCAGTTCTTC.

V usage is TRBV28 and J usage is TRBJ2-7; 8 nucleotides line up with TRBD2. J gave up 1 base and V 6 bases, and 20 bases lay outside the gene matches. The germline CDR1 and CDR2 sequences are MDHEN and SYDVKM. The CDR3 contains 19 residues. The CDR3 protein is CASRRTGLLAEGVSYEQYF. The CDR3, as DNA: TGTGCCAGCAGACGAACAGGGTTACTAGCGGAGGGGGTATCCTACGAGCAGTACTTC. Complete variable domain (other parts from reference TRBV28 and TRBJ2-7): DVKVTQSSRYLVKRTGEKVFLECVQDMDHENMFWYRQDPGLGLRLIYFSYDVKMKEKGDIPEGYSVSREKKERFSLILESASTNQTSMYLCASRRTGLLAEGVSYEQYFGPGTRLTVT.

V gene TRBV5-1 combines with J gene TRBJ2-3; 7 bases map to TRBD2. This CDR3 region has 14 residues. V lost 3 bases and J lost 2; bases outside the gene matches: 3. Germline-derived CDR1 and CDR2 are SGHRS and YFSETQ. The CDR3 spells CASSYLADTDTQYF. In DNA form, the CDR3 reads TGCGCCAGCAGCTACCTAGCGGACACAGATACGCAGTATTTT.

The chain has TRBV5-1 and TRBJ1-6, with D uncertain. Between the trimmed V and J ends, which lost 0 bases and 10 bases, there was a span of 8 bases. The CDR3 totals 13 residues. CDR1 and CDR2 from the germline V gene are SGHRS and YFSETQ. Here the CDR3 DNA reads TGCGCCAGCAGCTTGGGGGAGAAATCACCCCTCCACTTT. Translation gives CASSLGEKSPLHF.

On this clone: The junction departs from germline at one end; a sequencing error may be responsible. The chain employs TRBV28 and TRBJ2-1, with D perhaps assigned TRBD1 or TRBD2 (5 bases each). Germline CDR1 and CDR2: MDHEN and SYDVKM. The CDR3 runs to 16 residues. The CDR3 sequence: CASSPRGSPSYNKQFF. The CDR3 nucleotides are TGTGCCAGCAGTCCTCGGGGCAGTCCGTCCTACAATAAGCAGTTCTTC.

This chain joins TRBV18 and TRBJ2-4; D perhaps matches TRBD2 (5 bases). The germline V and J ends were trimmed by 6 bases and 9 bases, with 18 bases remaining between them. CDR1 is KGHSH and CDR2 is LQKENI in the germline V gene. The CDR3 sequence is 14 residues long. This chain's CDR3 is CASSPGLGGPIQYF. The CDR3 region has the DNA TGTGCCAGCTCGCCGGGCCTCGGAGGCCCCATTCAGTACTTC.

This clone was observed a handful of times. This sample also contains other DNA sequences that code for the same CDR3. The chain joins TRBV6-5 to TRBJ2-1, with no clear D. V lost 2 bases and J lost 7, with 12 bases in between. The CDR3 extends over 14 amino acids. Germline V gives CDR1 MNHEY, CDR2 SVGAGI. CDR3 nucleotides: TGTGCCAGCAGTTACGGTTCTAGGGCAAATGAGCAGTTCTTC. Residues: CASSYGSRANEQFF.

The J gene is TRBJ2-1, the V gene TRBV5-1; D not resolved. The V gene's germline CDR1 is SGHRS and CDR2 YFSETQ. The germline V and J ends were trimmed by 5 bases and 0 bases, with 12 bases remaining between them. The CDR3 spans 15 residues. DNA for the CDR3: TGCGCCAGCAGACTGTCACAGATCTCCTACAATGAGCAGTTCTTC. Protein: CASRLSQISYNEQFF.

V and J are TRBV2 and TRBJ2-1; D tentatively fits TRBD1 or TRBD2 (5 bases each). This CDR3 spans 14 amino acids. CDR1 is SNHLY and CDR2 is FYNNEI in the germline V gene. The V gene lost 7 bases and the J gene lost 6 bases, with 16 bases spanning the gap. Here the CDR3 DNA reads TGTGCCAGCATAGGGAAGGGTGGGGGCAATGAGCAGTTCTTC. It yields the protein CASIGKGGGNEQFF.

This clone was detected a few times. The chain carries TRBV2 and TRBJ2-7, with TRBD2 matching over 8 bases. After removal of 6 bases from V and 4 bases from J, the junction contained 8 bases not matched to a gene. The CDR3 runs 14 residues. Germline V gene sequence: CDR1 SNHLY, CDR2 FYNNEI. The chain's CDR3 is CASRQAGAVYEQYF. CDR3 DNA sequence: TGTGCCAGCAGGCAAGCGGGAGCCGTGTACGAGCAGTACTTC.

This clone turned up a few times. The chain recombines TRBV2 with TRBJ1-5; no clear D. This CDR3 has 13 residues. V lost 7 bases and J lost 7, with 14 bases in between. Per germline, CDR1 SNHLY and CDR2 FYNNEI. The DNA of the CDR3 is TGTGCCAGCATGGTATATCCTACACAGCCCCAGCATTTT. It yields the protein CASMVYPTQPQHF.

This clone is a singleton in its sample. The rearrangement links TRBV2 to TRBJ2-1, with TRBD2 matching 11 bases. V shed 6 bases, J shed 9 bases, and the junction held 7 bases outside the gene matches. Germline lookup yields CDR1 SNHLY and CDR2 FYNNEI. The CDR3 sequence is 14 residues long. Here the CDR3 reads CASRGLTSGGEQFF. The CDR3 DNA reads as TGTGCCAGCAGGGGCTTAACTAGCGGGGGTGAGCAGTTCTTC.

The rearrangement joins TRBV6-6 to TRBJ1-5; 8 nucleotides align to TRBD1. V shed 5 bases and J 8 bases; nucleotides not matched to a gene: 8. Germline lookup yields CDR1 MNHNY and CDR2 SVGAGI (reference sequence). The length of the CDR3 is 14 residues. CDR3 sequence reads: CASSHRTGLKPQHF. CDR3 DNA sequence: TGTGCCAGCAGTCACAGGACAGGGTTGAAGCCCCAGCATTTT.